A single sample gave rise to the 3 T cell receptor beta chains below, sequenced in a study of blood T cell repertoires in COVID-19 (TCRdb year 2020). The method was the immunoSEQ multiplex PCR assay. The immuneACCESS repertoire file appears here via TCRdb, limited to in-frame rearrangements. These files lack a portion of the clones; in checked studies, under half of the deficit traces to unresolved V genes, and the cause of the others is not known. This sample comprises tens of thousands of clones, about 88% of them detected only once. Together, the top ten hold 12% of the sample. Material for sequencing was peripheral blood. All receptors derive from a human donor in a cohort sampled during active COVID-19.

The chain recombines TRBV6-6 with TRBJ1-5; tentative D call: TRBD1 (5 bases). CDR1 is MNHNY and CDR2 is SVGAGI in the germline V gene (reference sequence). V was trimmed by 0 bases and J by 7 bases, leaving 13 bases between them. The CDR3 length is 15 residues. The CDR3 sequence: CASSYSNAGGQPQHF. The CDR3 DNA reads as TGTGCCAGCAGTTACTCGAATGCGGGGGGACAGCCCCAGCATTTT.

In the case of this clone: At one end, the junction sequence differs from germline, possibly due to a read error. The rearrangement links TRBV27 to TRBJ2-6; a weak D match, TRBD1 (5 bases). This CDR3 is 16 amino acids long. Germline V gene sequence: CDR1 MNHEY, CDR2 SMNVEV (reference sequence). CDR3 loop: CASSLLAATGANVPTF. The CDR3 coding sequence is TGTGCCAGCAGTTTATTGGCAGCAACTGGGGCCAACGTCCCGACTTTC. The complete variable domain, with remaining parts taken from reference TRBV27 and TRBJ2-6, reads EAQVTQNPRYLITVTGKKLTVTCSQNMNHEYMSWYRQDPGLGLRQIYYSMNVEVTDKGDVPEGYKVSRKEKRNFPLILESPSPNQTSLYFCASSLLAATGANVPTFGAGSRLTVL.

The CDR3 DNA reads as TGCGCCAGCAGCCAAGTGCTTAGGGGCGAGCAGTACTTC. Protein: CASSQVLRGEQYF. V and J are TRBV4-3 and TRBJ2-7; a possible D gene is TRBD1 (5 bases). This CDR3 comprises 13 residues. Per the germline V gene, CDR1 is LGHNA and CDR2 is YSLEER. V was shortened by 1 base and J by 6 bases, with 10 bases between the two germline ends.